A selection of T cell receptor beta chains follows, all from one sample in a study of blood T cell repertoires in COVID-19. Profiling relied on immunoSEQ multiplex PCR, and the TCRdb table lists in-frame clones only, not all of them. The sample lists around 230,000 clones, 80% to 90% occurring once. The sequenced sample consisted of peripheral blood. The receptors here all came from a man aged 25 to 45 who had recovered from COVID-19. The conserved cysteine and the conserved F or W are not part of the CDR3 here. Fields, in order: V gene, J gene, CDR3 protein.

TRBV9	TRBJ2-5	ASSARSGGQETQY
TRBV5-6	TRBJ1-1	ASSLVSGFVAF
TRBV18	TRBJ1-1	ASSYGENTEAF
TRBV30	TRBJ2-2	AWSTGQGYGELF
TRBV9	TRBJ1-3	ASSVAGVGGNTIY
TRBV6-6	TRBJ1-5	ASSPPTGLEQPQH
TRBV20-1	TRBJ2-5	SAGGQAETQY
TRBV13	TRBJ2-7	ASSLGLLDWSYEQY
TRBV3-1/TRBV3-2	TRBJ1-2	ASSPIPGQGYGYT
TRBV12-3/TRBV12-4	TRBJ1-2	ASRWTGGYT
TRBV6-1	TRBJ1-1	ASSEAQGQISGAF
TRBV24-1	TRBJ2-2	ATSDPGTLGELF
TRBV11-3	TRBJ2-3	ASSSDPSGVTQY
TRBV5-1	TRBJ1-2	ASSLTGGIPVAGYT
TRBV3-1/TRBV3-2	TRBJ1-2	ASSQTGLNGYT
TRBV21-1	TRBJ1-2	ASSKRRGGGGYT
TRBV7-9	TRBJ2-2	ASSSFSGGTGELF
TRBV2	TRBJ2-1	ASRTSGVYNEQF
TRBV6-1	TRBJ2-3	ASSEAPVRGARTDTQY
TRBV4-3	TRBJ1-3	ASSQDPQQGSGNTIY
TRBV11-2	TRBJ2-1	ASSLGLLAQF
TRBV6-6	TRBJ1-2	ASTTGVLYGYT
TRBV29-1	TRBJ1-1	SVAFNTEAF
TRBV18	TRBJ2-7	ASSRDTGGTYEQY
TRBV6-5	TRBJ2-7	ASTEGGLYEQY
TRBV11-3	TRBJ2-1	ASSLDQGGTSYNEQF
TRBV27	TRBJ1-1	ASSPSRQFEAF
TRBV6-5	TRBJ1-1	ASRTAGETTEAF
TRBV7-9	TRBJ1-2	ASSRTGQGGTGYT
TRBV6-5	TRBJ2-6	ASSSTKSGANVLT